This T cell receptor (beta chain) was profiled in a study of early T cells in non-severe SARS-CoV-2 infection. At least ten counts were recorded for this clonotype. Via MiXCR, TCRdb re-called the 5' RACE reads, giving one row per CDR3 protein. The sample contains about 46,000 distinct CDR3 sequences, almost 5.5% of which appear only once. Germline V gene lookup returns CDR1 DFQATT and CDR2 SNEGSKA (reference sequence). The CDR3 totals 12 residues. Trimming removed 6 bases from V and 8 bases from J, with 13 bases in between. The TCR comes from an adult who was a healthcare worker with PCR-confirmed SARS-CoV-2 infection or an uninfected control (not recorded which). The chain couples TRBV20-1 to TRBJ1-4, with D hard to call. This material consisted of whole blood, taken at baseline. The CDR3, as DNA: TGCAGTGCCATGACTAAGGGAGAAAAACTGTTTTTT. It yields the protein CSAMTKGEKLFF.